The clone carrying this T cell receptor (beta chain) was detected a few times. Primers for the PCR totalled 60 Vbeta and 13 Jbeta. Assay: immunoSEQ multiplex PCR; the TCRdb copy retains only in-frame clones and omits some. Among about 110,000 clones listed, about 85% were seen once. This record comes from a study of cytomegalovirus exposure and HLA in healthy donors. This receptor was obtained from a man in his fifties in good health and CMV-seronegative. The source material was PBMCs.

CDR3 sequence reads: CASSSSGTGGGETQYF. In DNA form, the CDR3 reads TGCGCCAGCAGCTCCTCCGGGACAGGGGGTGGAGAGACCCAGTACTTC. V and J are TRBV5-1 and TRBJ2-5, with 11 bases that match TRBD1. The length of the CDR3 is 16 residues. V shed 3 bases and J 4 bases; nucleotides not matched to a gene: 8. Germline lookup yields CDR1 SGHRS and CDR2 YFSETQ.